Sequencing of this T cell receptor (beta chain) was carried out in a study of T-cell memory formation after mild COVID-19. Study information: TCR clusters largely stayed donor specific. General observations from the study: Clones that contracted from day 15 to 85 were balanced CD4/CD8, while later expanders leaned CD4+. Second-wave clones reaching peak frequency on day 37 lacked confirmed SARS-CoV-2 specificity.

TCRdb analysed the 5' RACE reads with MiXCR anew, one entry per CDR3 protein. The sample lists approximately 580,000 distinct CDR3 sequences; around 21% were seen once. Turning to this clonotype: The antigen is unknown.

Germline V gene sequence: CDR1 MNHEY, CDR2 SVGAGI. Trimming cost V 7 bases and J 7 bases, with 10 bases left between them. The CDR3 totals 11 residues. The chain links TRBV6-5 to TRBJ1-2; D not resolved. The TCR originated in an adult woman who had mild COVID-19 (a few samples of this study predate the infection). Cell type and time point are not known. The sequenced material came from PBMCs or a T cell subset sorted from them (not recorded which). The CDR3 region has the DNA TGTGCCAGCACCATGGGTGGTGGCTACACCTTC. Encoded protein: CASTMGGGYTF.